This entry concerns a single TCR beta chain. The antigen remains undetermined. The sample is drawn from a study of T cells in localized non-small cell lung cancer. V lost 2 bases to trimming and J lost 5 bases, with 12 bases between them. The germline V gene has CDR1 MNHEY and CDR2 SVGAGI. This CDR3 region has 14 residues. The table came from immunoSEQ multiplex PCR; TCRdb's copy has only in-frame clones and leaves some out. The repertoire consists of about 24,000 clones, with more than 75% occurring once and the leading ten covering over 25%. Findings of the study overall: Sequencing, confined to only one tumor region, leaves heterogeneity possible. There was an association of higher blood T cell density with longer overall survival.

The chain uses TRBV6-5 and TRBJ1-1; D is unclear. This receptor was identified in a male donor at least 60 years old with stage I squamous cell lung carcinoma. The sample was peripheral blood, taken before any cancer treatment. The CDR3 DNA sequence: TGTGCCAGCAGTTACGACAATTCGGTGACTGAAGCTTTCTTT. Its translation: CASSYDNSVTEAFF.